This T cell receptor (beta chain) originates from a study of naive and memory T cell subsets. Study-level points and caveats: Reportedly, tuberculin skin test sites gave far more TCRs than other biopsies. Potentially, T cell activation and differentiation skew this RNA-based measurement.

V lost 2 bases, J lost 4 bases, and 17 bases lay in between. This CDR3 region has 15 residues. The germline gives CDR1 DFQATT, CDR2 SNEGSKA (reference sequence). This clonotype is large (0.1 to 1%) in the sample. As yet, its antigen is unknown. An oligonucleotide containing a UMI was ligated to the 3' end of TCR cDNA. Reverse transcription used DNase-treated unsorted total RNA, aiming for roughly 1 to 1000 ng. The SP2 primer and nested alpha and beta constant region primers amplified ligated cDNA in four rounds. Alpha and beta constant region primers primed reverse transcription for blood and skin samples. One entry per CDR3 protein, called by TCRdb with MiXCR from the UMI-ligation and nested PCR reads. The table has several hundred distinct CDR3 sequences, roughly 3.5% seen once.

The material was skin, obtained from a tuberculin skin test site or a saline-injected site (not recorded which). The source is an adult in good health. The V gene is TRBV20-1, the J gene TRBJ2-5; tentative D call: TRBD1 (6 bases). DNA for the CDR3: TGCAGTGCTAGACTTCCGGACAGAGCCGGAGAGACCCAGTACTTC. It specifies CSARLPDRAGETQYF.